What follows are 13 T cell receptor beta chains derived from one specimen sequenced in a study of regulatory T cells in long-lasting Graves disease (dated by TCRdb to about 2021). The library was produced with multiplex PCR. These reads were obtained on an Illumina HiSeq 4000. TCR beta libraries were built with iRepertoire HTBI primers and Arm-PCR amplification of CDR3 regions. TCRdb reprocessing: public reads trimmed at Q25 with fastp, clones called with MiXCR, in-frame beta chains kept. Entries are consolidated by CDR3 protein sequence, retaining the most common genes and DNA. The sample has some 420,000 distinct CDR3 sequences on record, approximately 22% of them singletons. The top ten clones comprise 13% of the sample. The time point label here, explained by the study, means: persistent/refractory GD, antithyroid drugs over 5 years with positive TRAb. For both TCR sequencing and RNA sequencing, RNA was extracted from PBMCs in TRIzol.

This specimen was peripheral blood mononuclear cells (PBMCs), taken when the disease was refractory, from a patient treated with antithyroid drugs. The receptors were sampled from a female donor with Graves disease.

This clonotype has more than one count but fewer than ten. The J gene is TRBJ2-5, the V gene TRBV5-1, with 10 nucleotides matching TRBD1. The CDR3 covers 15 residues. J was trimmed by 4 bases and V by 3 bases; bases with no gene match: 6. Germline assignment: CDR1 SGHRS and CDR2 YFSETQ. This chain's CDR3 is CASSSGQGFSETQYF. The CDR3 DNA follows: TGCGCCAGCAGCTCGGGACAGGGGTTCTCAGAGACCCAGTACTTC.

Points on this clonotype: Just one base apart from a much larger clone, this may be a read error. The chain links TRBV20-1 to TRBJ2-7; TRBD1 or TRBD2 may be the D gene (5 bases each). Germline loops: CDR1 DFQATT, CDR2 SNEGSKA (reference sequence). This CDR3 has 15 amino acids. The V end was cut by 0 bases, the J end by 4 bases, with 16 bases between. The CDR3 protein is CSARDLGTRSYEQYF. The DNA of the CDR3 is TGCAGTGCTAGAGATCTTGGGACCAGGTCATACGAGCAGTACTTC.

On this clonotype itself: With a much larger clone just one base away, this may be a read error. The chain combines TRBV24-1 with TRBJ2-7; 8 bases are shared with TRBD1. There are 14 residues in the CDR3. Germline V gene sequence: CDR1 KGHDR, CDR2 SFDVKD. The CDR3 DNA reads TGTGCCACCAGTGACCCTGGACAGGGTAACGAGCAGTGCTTC. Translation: CATSDPGQGNEQCF.

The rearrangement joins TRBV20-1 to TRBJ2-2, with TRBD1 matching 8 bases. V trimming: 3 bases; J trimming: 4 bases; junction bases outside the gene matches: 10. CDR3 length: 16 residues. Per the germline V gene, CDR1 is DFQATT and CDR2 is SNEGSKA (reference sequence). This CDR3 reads CSASPGGARATGELFF. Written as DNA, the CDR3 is TGCAGTGCTAGCCCAGGGGGCGCCCGGGCCACCGGGGAGCTGTTTTTT.

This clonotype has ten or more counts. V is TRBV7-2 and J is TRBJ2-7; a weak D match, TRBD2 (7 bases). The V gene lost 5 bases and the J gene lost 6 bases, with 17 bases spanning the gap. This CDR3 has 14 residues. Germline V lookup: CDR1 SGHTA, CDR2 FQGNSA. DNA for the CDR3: TGTGCCAGCAGCCCCTCGGCGGGGGCTAGCGAGCAGTACTTC. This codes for CASSPSAGASEQYF.

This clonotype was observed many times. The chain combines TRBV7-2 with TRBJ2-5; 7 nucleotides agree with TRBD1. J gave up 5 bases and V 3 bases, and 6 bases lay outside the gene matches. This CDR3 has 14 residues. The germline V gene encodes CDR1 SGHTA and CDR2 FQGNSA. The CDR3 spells CASSLTGIGETQYF. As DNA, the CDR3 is TGTGCCAGCAGCTTGACAGGGATTGGGGAGACCCAGTACTTC.

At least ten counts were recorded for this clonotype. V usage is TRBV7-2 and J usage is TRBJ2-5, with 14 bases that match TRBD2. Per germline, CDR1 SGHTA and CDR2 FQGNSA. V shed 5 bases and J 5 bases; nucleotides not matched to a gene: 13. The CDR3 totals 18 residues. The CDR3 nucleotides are TGTGCCAGCAGCCCTGGGACTAGCGGGGGCCCCCGACGCGAGACCCAGTACTTC. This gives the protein CASSPGTSGGPRRETQYF. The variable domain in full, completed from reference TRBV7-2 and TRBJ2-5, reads GAGVSQSPSNKVTEKGKDVELRCDPISGHTALYWYRQSLGQGLEFLIYFQGNSAPDKSGLPSDRFSAERTGGSVSTLTIQRTQQEDSAVYLCASSPGTSGGPRRETQYFGPGTRLLVL.

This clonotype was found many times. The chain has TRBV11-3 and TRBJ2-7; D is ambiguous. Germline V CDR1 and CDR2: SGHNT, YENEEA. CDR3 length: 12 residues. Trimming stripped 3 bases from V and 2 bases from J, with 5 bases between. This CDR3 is CASSFVAYEQYF. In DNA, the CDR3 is TGTGCCAGCAGCTTTGTTGCCTACGAGCAGTACTTC.

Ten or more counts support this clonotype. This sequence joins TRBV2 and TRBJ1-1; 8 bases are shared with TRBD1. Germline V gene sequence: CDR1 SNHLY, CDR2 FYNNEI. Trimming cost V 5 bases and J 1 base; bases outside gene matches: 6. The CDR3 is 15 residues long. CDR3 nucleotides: TGTGCCAGCAGTTCCCGGACAGGGCCGAACACTGAAGCTTTCTTT. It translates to CASSSRTGPNTEAFF.

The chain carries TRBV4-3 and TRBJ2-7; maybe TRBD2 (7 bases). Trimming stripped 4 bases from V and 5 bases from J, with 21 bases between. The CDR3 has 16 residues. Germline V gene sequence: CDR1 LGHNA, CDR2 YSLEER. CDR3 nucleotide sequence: TGCGCCAGCAGCCTAAGGGGGTGGGGGGGCCAGGACGAGCAGTACTTC. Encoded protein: CASSLRGWGGQDEQYF.

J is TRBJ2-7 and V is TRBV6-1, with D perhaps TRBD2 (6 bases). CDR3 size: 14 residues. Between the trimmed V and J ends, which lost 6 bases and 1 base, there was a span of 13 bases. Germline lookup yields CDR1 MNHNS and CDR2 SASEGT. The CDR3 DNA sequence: TGTGCCAGCAGCAAACAGGAGGGGTCCTACGAGCAGTACTTC. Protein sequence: CASSKQEGSYEQYF.

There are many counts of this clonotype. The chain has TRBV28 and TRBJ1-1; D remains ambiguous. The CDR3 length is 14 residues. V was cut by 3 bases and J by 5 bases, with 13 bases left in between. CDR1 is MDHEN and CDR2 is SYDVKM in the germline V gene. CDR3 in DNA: TGTGCCAGCAGTTTTCGCCCTGCATATACTGAAGCTTTCTTT. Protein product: CASSFRPAYTEAFF.

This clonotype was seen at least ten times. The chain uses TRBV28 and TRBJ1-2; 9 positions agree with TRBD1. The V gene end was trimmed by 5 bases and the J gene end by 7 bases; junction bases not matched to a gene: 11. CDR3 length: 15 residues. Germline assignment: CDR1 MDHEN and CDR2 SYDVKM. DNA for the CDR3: TGTGCCAGCAGTGAATGGATCGGGACAGGGTCTGGCTACACCTTC. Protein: CASSEWIGTGSGYTF.